This TCR beta chain was sequenced during a study of T-cell memory formation after mild COVID-19. TCRdb called the 5' RACE reads again in MiXCR, with one record for every CDR3 protein. This table has about 390,000 distinct CDR3 sequences, around a fifth appearing once. This clonotype was seen more than once but under ten times. Germline values: CDR1 MGHRA, CDR2 YSYEKL. The CDR3 is made up of 15 amino acids. The germline V and J ends were trimmed by 0 bases and 2 bases, with 11 bases remaining between them. The source is an adult woman who had mild COVID-19 (a few samples of this study predate the infection). Cell type and time point are not known. The V and J genes are TRBV4-1 and TRBJ2-7; D is uncertain. The sample taken for sequencing was PBMCs or a T cell subset sorted from them (not recorded which). The CDR3 loop reads CASSQDLNTPYEQYF. In nucleotides, the CDR3 is TGCGCCAGCAGCCAAGATCTTAACACGCCCTACGAGCAGTACTTC.